Each of the 21 T cell receptor beta chains below was sequenced from the same sample in a study of regulatory T cells in long-lasting Graves disease. The time point was: persistent/refractory GD, antithyroid drugs over 5 years with positive TRAb. Generation of the TCR library employed RNA extracted from PBMCs. Arm-PCR of CDR3 regions and iRepertoire HTBI primers were used to build TCR beta libraries. TCRdb called the multiplex PCR reads again in MiXCR, with one record for every CDR3 protein. This sample has 400,000 to 500,000 distinct CDR3 sequences, with 20% to 25% found just once. Specimen: peripheral blood mononuclear cells (PBMCs), collected when the disease was refractory, from a patient treated with antithyroid drugs. The receptors were sampled from a female donor with Graves disease.

This clonotype has at least ten counts. The chain recombines TRBV28 with TRBJ1-3; unclear D gene. The germline CDR1 and CDR2 sequences are MDHEN and SYDVKM. Trimming took 4 bases from V and 7 from J, leaving 11 bases between them. This CDR3 has 13 residues. DNA of the CDR3: TGTGCCAGCAGTTCATCCCAGAGGAACACCATATATTTT. Amino acid sequence: CASSSSQRNTIYF. The full variable domain, rest sourced from reference TRBV28 and TRBJ1-3, is DVKVTQSSRYLVKRTGEKVFLECVQDMDHENMFWYRQDPGLGLRLIYFSYDVKMKEKGDIPEGYSVSREKKERFSLILESASTNQTSMYLCASSSSQRNTIYFGEGSWLTVV.

This clonotype has at least ten counts. The chain couples TRBV5-1 to TRBJ1-1; D not certain. CDR1 and CDR2 (germline): SGHRS, YFSETQ. Trimming took 4 bases from V and 0 from J, leaving 10 bases between them. The CDR3 loop spans 14 amino acids. The chain's CDR3 is CASSRAGMNTEAFF. The DNA of the CDR3 is TGCGCCAGCAGCCGAGCCGGCATGAACACTGAAGCTTTCTTT.

This clonotype was counted only a few times. The chain has TRBV3-1 and TRBJ1-3; no definite D call. Looked up from germline, CDR1 is LGHDT and CDR2 is YNNKEL (reference sequence). Between the trimmed V and J ends, which lost 3 bases and 0 bases, there was a span of 6 bases. There are 14 residues in the CDR3. CDR3 amino acids: CASSHGVSGNTIYF. CDR3 DNA sequence: TGTGCCAGCAGCCATGGCGTCTCTGGAAACACCATATATTTT.

This clonotype was counted between two and nine times. The V gene is TRBV5-1, the J gene TRBJ2-7, with 9 bases lining up with TRBD1. The J segment lost 2 bases and the V segment lost 8 bases, leaving 11 bases of the junction unmatched. CDR1 is SGHRS and CDR2 is YFSETQ in the germline V gene. This CDR3 has 15 amino acids. CDR3: CASTFRGQGTYEQYF. The CDR3 coding sequence is TGCGCCAGTACTTTCCGGGGACAGGGTACCTACGAGCAGTACTTC.

This clonotype showed up many times. The genes are TRBV15 and TRBJ2-7, with 9 bases lining up with TRBD1. V shed 1 base and J 5 bases; nucleotides not matched to a gene: 3. CDR3 length equals 14 residues. CDR1 is LNHNV, CDR2 YYDKDF, per germline (reference sequence). CDR3 nucleotides: TGTGCCACCAGCAGAGGAAGGACAGGGGACGAGCAGTACTTC. Encoded protein: CATSRGRTGDEQYF.

This chain joins TRBV27 and TRBJ1-2, with 8 bases identical to TRBD1. The germline V gene has CDR1 MNHEY and CDR2 SMNVEV (reference sequence). With V trimmed by 5 bases and J by 5 bases, 13 bases remained unmatched. The CDR3 length is 16 residues. The CDR3 region has the DNA TGTGCCAGCAGTCCCTCAGACAGGGGATGGGAATATGGCTACACCTTC. The encoded protein is CASSPSDRGWEYGYTF.

This clonotype appeared many times. The V call is TRBV28, the J call TRBJ2-5; D may be TRBD1 (6 bases). Germline lookup yields CDR1 MDHEN and CDR2 SYDVKM. Trimming removed 4 bases at V and 5 bases at J, with 23 bases between. This CDR3 comprises 17 residues. The CDR3 is CASSWLQQTGPGETQYF. In DNA, the CDR3 is TGTGCCAGCAGTTGGCTCCAGCAGACAGGCCCCGGGGAGACCCAGTACTTC.

This clonotype came up many times. The CDR3 nucleotides are TGCGCCAGCAGCATCACCGGGACAGCAAATGAAAAACTGTTTTTT. Amino acids: CASSITGTANEKLFF. The chain uses TRBV5-1 and TRBJ1-4, with 7 positions matching TRBD1. Germline CDR1 reads SGHRS; CDR2 reads YFSETQ. V trimming: 4 bases; J trimming: 5 bases; junction bases outside the gene matches: 8. The CDR3 has 15 amino acids.

V usage is TRBV3-1 and J usage is TRBJ1-6; D is uncertain. Trimming left V 3 bases short and J 3 bases short, with 6 bases between. There are 14 residues in the CDR3. Germline V gene data show CDR1 as LGHDT and CDR2 as YNNKEL (reference sequence). CDR3 sequence (DNA): TGTGCCAGCAGCCAGAACTTCTATAATTCACCCCTCCACTTT. This codes for CASSQNFYNSPLHF.

This clonotype turned up a few times. In DNA, the CDR3 is TGCGCCAGCAGCTCGACGGGGGACAAGTCGGCCCCCCTCCACTTT. Protein: CASSSTGDKSAPLHF. The rearrangement uses TRBV5-1 and TRBJ1-6; D is possibly TRBD1 (6 bases). There are 15 residues in the CDR3. Trimming removed 3 bases at V and 13 bases at J, with 20 bases between. Germline V lookup: CDR1 SGHRS, CDR2 YFSETQ.

This clonotype was seen a handful of times. The V call is TRBV7-2, the J call TRBJ1-3; D not resolved. Trimming took 6 bases from V and 0 from J, leaving 9 bases between them. The germline V gene encodes CDR1 SGHTA and CDR2 FQGNSA. CDR3 length: 14 residues. CDR3 DNA: TGTGCCAGCAGTTCGTGGGTCTCTGGAAACACCATATATTTT. The encoded protein is CASSSWVSGNTIYF. The whole variable domain, filled in from reference TRBV7-2 and TRBJ1-3, reads GAGVSQSPSNKVTEKGKDVELRCDPISGHTALYWYRQSLGQGLEFLIYFQGNSAPDKSGLPSDRFSAERTGGSVSTLTIQRTQQEDSAVYLCASSSWVSGNTIYFGEGSWLTVV.

Points on this clonotype: A much larger clonotype is one base distant, so this may be a read error. V is TRBV10-3 and J is TRBJ1-5; 10 bases match TRBD1. Germline V lookup: CDR1 ENHRY, CDR2 SYGVKD. CDR3 length equals 14 residues. The CDR3 DNA follows: TGTGCCACTAAAGGGACAGGGGAAAATCGGCCCCAGCATTTT. Translation gives CATKGTGENRPQHF.

This clonotype was seen repeatedly, ten times or more. The genes are TRBV28 and TRBJ1-4, with 7 bases matching TRBD1. CDR1 and CDR2 (germline): MDHEN, SYDVKM. V dropped 4 bases and J dropped 7; count of bases not matched to a gene: 6. The CDR3 has 14 residues. For the CDR3, the DNA is TGTGCCAGCAGTTCACAGGGGCGGGGTGAAAAACTGTTTTTT. This codes for CASSSQGRGEKLFF.

A few counts support this clonotype. V usage is TRBV2 and J usage is TRBJ2-6; D might be TRBD1 (5 bases). The V gene's germline CDR1 is SNHLY and CDR2 FYNNEI. Trimming left V 6 bases short and J 0 bases short, with 15 bases between. CDR3 length equals 17 residues. Here the CDR3 reads CASSRRQFLSGANVLTF. DNA for the CDR3: TGTGCCAGCAGCAGGAGACAGTTTCTCTCTGGGGCCAACGTCCTGACTTTC. Supplemented by reference TRBV2 and TRBJ2-6, the full variable domain reads EPEVTQTPSHQVTQMGQEVILRCVPISNHLYFYWYRQILGQKVEFLVSFYNNEISEKSEIFDDQFSVERPDGSNFTLKIRSTKLEDSAMYFCASSRRQFLSGANVLTFGAGSRLTVL.

The genes are TRBV20-1 and TRBJ1-2, with D hard to call. Trimming took off 6 bases at V and 1 base at J, with 15 bases between the two ends. The length of the CDR3 is 14 residues. The germline V gene has CDR1 DFQATT and CDR2 SNEGSKA (reference sequence). The CDR3 spells CSAKPENFNYGYTF. As DNA, the CDR3 is TGCAGTGCCAAACCAGAGAATTTTAACTATGGCTACACCTTC.

The DNA of the CDR3 is TGTGCCAGCAGCAATTGGCCGGGGTTCCCTCATAGCAATCAGCCCCAGCATTTT. It is translated as CASSNWPGFPHSNQPQHF. J is TRBJ1-5 and V is TRBV6-1, with unresolved D. The ends were cut back, 6 bases at V and 0 bases at J, with 21 bases in the middle. The CDR3 consists of 18 residues. CDR1 and CDR2 from the germline V gene are MNHNS and SASEGT.

V gene TRBV6-1 combines with J gene TRBJ1-1; D remains unclear. The CDR3 runs 14 residues. V lost 7 bases to trimming and J lost 5 bases, with 17 bases between them. Germline CDR1 and CDR2: MNHNS and SASEGT. CDR3: CASNPSGMGTEAFF. The DNA of the CDR3 is TGTGCCAGCAACCCGAGTGGCATGGGAACTGAAGCTTTCTTT.

This clonotype was counted ten times or more. The rearrangement uses TRBV12-3 or TRBV12-4 and TRBJ1-5; no clear D gene. This CDR3 has 14 residues. With 4 bases removed from V and 2 bases from J, the gap between germline ends came to 9 bases. The CDR3 protein is CASSSSGRNQPQHF. CDR3 bases: TGTGCCAGCAGTTCATCAGGTCGCAATCAGCCCCAGCATTTT.

In its sample, this clonotype was seen many times. This chain uses TRBV2 with TRBJ1-2; D unresolved. V gave up 8 bases and J gave up 5 bases, with 15 bases separating them. This CDR3 has 13 amino acids. CDR1 and CDR2 from the germline V gene are SNHLY and FYNNEI. This CDR3 reads CASHVRGSYGYTF. The CDR3 DNA is TGTGCCAGCCACGTGCGCGGAAGTTATGGCTACACCTTC.

This clonotype occurred once. The gene calls are TRBV20-1 and TRBJ2-6; D tentatively reads TRBD1 or TRBD2 (7 bases each). The V and J ends lost 0 bases and 2 bases respectively, with 17 bases between them. The CDR3 has 18 residues. Germline V gene lookup returns CDR1 DFQATT and CDR2 SNEGSKA (reference sequence). The DNA for the CDR3 is TGCAGTGCTAGAGATGGGGGGGACAGTTCCCCTGGGGCCAACGTCCTGACTTTC. Its protein is CSARDGGDSSPGANVLTF.

The rearrangement uses TRBV7-9 and TRBJ2-2; TRBD1 might be the D (6 bases). CDR3 length equals 15 residues. Germline V gene sequence: CDR1 SEHNR, CDR2 FQNEAQ (reference sequence). Trimming removed 2 bases from V and 4 bases from J, with 11 bases in between. CDR3 bases: TGTGCCAGCAGCTTAATACAGGGATCCACCGGGGAGCTGTTTTTT. Translated, it gives CASSLIQGSTGELFF.